Described below is a single TCR beta chain sequence and its context. This sample was taken from a study of shared clonotypes between healthy human individuals. Naive CD45RA+ and memory CD45RA-negative subsets were split from CD4+ cells. Libraries were prepared by immunoSEQ multiplex PCR; TCRdb keeps only in-frame clonotypes and omits some of them. This table has 1,500,000 or so clones, approximately 96% appearing once. The germline V gene encodes CDR1 MNHNY and CDR2 SVGAGI (reference sequence). The CDR3 covers 14 residues. V shed 7 bases, J shed 4 bases, and the junction held 5 bases outside the gene matches.

Material: naive CD4+ T cells sorted from blood. Subset here: CD45RA+ positively selected. This clonotype was obtained from a man aged 30 to 39 in good health. The chain recombines TRBV6-6 with TRBJ2-3; 10 bases map to TRBD1. The CDR3 nucleotides read TGTGCCAGCAAGACAGGGGGCAACGCAGATACGCAGTATTTT. This translates into CASKTGGNADTQYF.